A single sample is the source of the 9 T cell receptor beta chains below, sequenced in a study of OX40 agonist ivuxolimab in advanced cancers. The repertoire was sequenced with immunoSEQ multiplex PCR; TCRdb's copy has only in-frame clones and lacks some. This sample yields approximately 89,000 clones, of which roughly 90% are seen a single time; approximately 0.28% belongs to the top ten. The sample consisted of CD4+ or CD8+ T cells sorted from blood, taken in a trial of the OX40 agonist ivuxolimab. These receptors were collected from an adult with an advanced solid tumor such as melanoma, head and neck, liver or kidney cancer.

This chain links TRBV29-1 with TRBJ2-2; possible D gene TRBD2, 6 bases. V was shortened by 7 bases and J by 4 bases, with 19 bases between the two germline ends. The CDR3 totals 15 residues. The germline gives CDR1 SQVTM, CDR2 ANQGSEA. CDR3 protein: CSARTTNVLTGELFF. CDR3 DNA sequence: TGCAGCGCCCGGACTACAAACGTACTCACCGGGGAGCTGTTTTTT.

V and J are TRBV7-8 and TRBJ1-5, with a possible D match to TRBD1 (5 bases). Trimming cost V 5 bases and J 3 bases, with 11 bases left between them. This CDR3 has 14 amino acids. Germline CDR1 and CDR2: SGHVS and FQNEAQ. CDR3 nucleotide sequence: TGTGCCAGCAGCCTTGGGACGGACAATCAGCCCCAGCATTTT. This codes for CASSLGTDNQPQHF.

V is TRBV5-6 and J is TRBJ2-6, with unresolved D. CDR3 length equals 15 residues. Germline values: CDR1 SGHDT, CDR2 YYEEEE. The V end was cut by 0 bases, the J end by 0 bases, with 4 bases between. In DNA, the CDR3 is TGTGCCAGCAGCTTGGTCGCCTCTGGGGCCAACGTCCTGACTTTC. This gives the protein CASSLVASGANVLTF.

Note on this clone: A read error may account for a junction end that differs from germline. V and J are TRBV6-6 and TRBJ1-6; 7 nucleotides line up with TRBD1. The CDR3 contains 13 residues. Per the germline V gene, CDR1 is MNHNY and CDR2 is SVGAGI (reference sequence). The CDR3 bases are TGTGCCAGCAGTTACTCGATGGAGGGACAGCCAAACTTT. Translating it yields CASSYSMEGQPNF.

This clone occurred a few times. The V gene is TRBV25-1, the J gene TRBJ1-2; D is uncertain. Trimming removed 8 bases at V and 5 bases at J, with 9 bases between. The CDR3 has 11 amino acids. CDR1 and CDR2 from the germline V gene are MGHDK and SYGVNS. The CDR3 coding sequence is TGTGCCAGCCTCGATCGGTATGGCTACACCTTC. Its protein is CASLDRYGYTF.

The rearrangement links TRBV5-4 to TRBJ1-2; no firm D call. The germline CDR1 and CDR2 sequences are SGHNT and YYREEE (reference sequence). Between the trimmed V and J ends, which lost 3 bases and 10 bases, there was a span of 10 bases. The CDR3 spans 11 residues. CDR3 loop: CASSSERTYTF. The CDR3 nucleotides read TGTGCCAGCAGCTCGGAGCGGACCTACACCTTC. Complete variable domain (other parts from reference TRBV5-4 and TRBJ1-2): ETGVTQSPTHLIKTRGQQVTLRCSSQSGHNTVSWYQQALGQGPQFIFQYYREEENGRGNFPPRFSGLQFPNYSSELNVNALELDDSALYLCASSSERTYTFGSGTRLTVV.

V is TRBV11-2 and J is TRBJ2-7; D is ambiguous. The CDR3 runs to 10 residues. The V gene's germline CDR1 is SGHAT and CDR2 FQNNGV. V was trimmed by 8 bases and J by 9 bases, leaving 11 bases between them. This CDR3 reads CASRGTGQYF. The CDR3 DNA sequence: TGTGCCAGCCGAGGAACCGGGCAGTACTTC.

Concerning this clone: The sample holds other DNA sequences that translate to the same CDR3. The rearrangement uses TRBV7-9 and TRBJ2-5; 9 bases are shared with TRBD1. Trimming took 3 bases from V and 4 from J; bases not matched to a gene: 6. This CDR3 has 15 amino acids. From germline, CDR1 is SEHNR and CDR2 FQNEAQ (reference sequence). CDR3 bases: TGTGCCAGCAGCTTGGGACAGGGCGAAGGAGAGACCCAGTACTTC. It codes for CASSLGQGEGETQYF. The full variable domain, completed using reference TRBV7-9 and TRBJ2-5, is DTGVSQNPRHKITKRGQNVTFRCDPISEHNRLYWYRQTLGQGPEFLTYFQNEAQLEKSRLLSDRFSAERPKGSFSTLEIQRTEQGDSAMYLCASSLGQGEGETQYFGPGTRLLVL.

This clone was detected only a few times. The chain uses TRBV12-5 and TRBJ2-5; TRBD2 aligns across 8 bases. The V gene's germline CDR1 is LGHNT and CDR2 FRNRAP. V gave up 7 bases and J gave up 5 bases; unmatched junction bases: 15. The length of the CDR3 is 16 residues. The CDR3 region is CASAPMRRGGLETQYF. CDR3 coding DNA: TGTGCTAGTGCCCCTATGAGACGGGGGGGCCTTGAGACCCAGTACTTC.